This is a list of T cell receptor beta chains from one sample in a study of cytomegalovirus exposure and HLA in healthy donors. Produced via immunoSEQ multiplex PCR; TCRdb's table is partial and in-frame only. Of more than 90,000 clones in the sample, roughly 80% were seen once. The sequenced material came from PBMCs. The origin of the receptors is a man aged 25 to 45 in good health and CMV-seropositive. Both conserved end residues are part of each CDR3. A D gene is named only where the DNA matches it firmly. The listing skips clone size in some rows; elsewhere it reads once, few, many or a size class.

abundance,d_gene,j_gene,v_gene,CDR3nt,CDR3aa
once,-,TRBJ1-5,TRBV7-9,TGTGCCAGCAGCGCTGGACGGGGAAGTCAGCCCCAGCATTTT,CASSAGRGSQPQHF
-,TRBD1,TRBJ1-2,TRBV28,TGTGCCAGCAGTGCGGGACAGATCTATGGCTACACCTTC,CASSAGQIYGYTF
-,TRBD2,TRBJ2-7,TRBV7-2,TGTGCCAGCAGCTTAGAGTATGGACTAGCCCCCTACGAGCAGTACTTC,CASSLEYGLAPYEQYF
once,TRBD1,TRBJ2-7,TRBV5-6,TGTGCCAGCAGCTTCGGGACAGCCCCCTACGAGCAGTACTTC,CASSFGTAPYEQYF
-,-,TRBJ1-1,TRBV11-3,TGTGCCAGCAGCTTACATGGACAGTGGGGAAGGGCGGACACTGAAGCTTTCTTT,CASSLHGQWGRADTEAFF
-,TRBD1,TRBJ1-2,TRBV2,TGTGCATCCAGGACAGGCCCGAGCTACACCTTC,CASRTGPSYTF
once,-,TRBJ2-3,TRBV2,TGTGCCAGCGGGTCGGAGGCCTGGGGCACAGATACGCAGTATTTT,CASGSEAWGTDTQYF
-,TRBD1,TRBJ1-2,TRBV28,TGTGCCAGCAGTTCGATTCGGACAGGGGGGAACTATGGCTACACCTTC,CASSSIRTGGNYGYTF
few,-,TRBJ1-2,TRBV6-1,TGTGCCAGCAGTGAAAACAGGAGAAGGGGCCATGGCTACACCTTC,CASSENRRRGHGYTF
-,-,TRBJ2-3,TRBV5-1,TGCGCCAGCAGCTTGGACAGGGACACAGATACGCAGTATTTT,CASSLDRDTDTQYF
-,-,TRBJ1-2,TRBV6-1,TGTGCCAGCAGTTCCGTCCGGGGTTCTGGCTACACCTTC,CASSSVRGSGYTF
-,TRBD2,TRBJ2-7,TRBV7-9,TGTGCCAGCAGCCCACCTAGCGGGGGGAAATACGAGCAGTACTTC,CASSPPSGGKYEQYF
-,-,TRBJ1-1,TRBV27,TGTGCCAGCAGAGCGCAGCTGAACACTGAAGCTTTCTTT,CASRAQLNTEAFF
-,-,TRBJ1-2,TRBV30,TGTGCCTGGACTTTGATGGACAGCTATGGCTACACCTTC,CAWTLMDSYGYTF
-,TRBD1,TRBJ2-7,TRBV6-5,TGTGCCAGCAGTTGGGACAGGGGCTCCTACGAGCAGTACTTC,CASSWDRGSYEQYF
-,TRBD1,TRBJ1-1,TRBV5-4,TGTGCCAGCAGCTTGGCACAGGGGACTGAAGCTTTCTTT,CASSLAQGTEAFF
-,-,TRBJ2-3,TRBV13,TGTGCCAGCACCTACGGACAGAGATCCACAGATACGCAGTATTTT,CASTYGQRSTDTQYF
once,-,TRBJ2-2,TRBV7-3,TGTGCCAGCAGCCCGTCCCCCCGGCGAGGCACCGGGGAGCTGTTTTTT,CASSPSPRRGTGELFF
-,-,TRBJ1-2,TRBV9,TGTGCCAGCAGCCCCATAACCGGGACAAGCTACACCTTC,CASSPITGTSYTF
-,TRBD2,TRBJ2-1,TRBV5-1,TGCGCCAGCAGCTTGGAAGCGGGAGGGCCCTATGAGCAGTTCTTC,CASSLEAGGPYEQFF
-,TRBD1,TRBJ1-1,TRBV11-2,TGTGCCAGCGAGGACAGGCTCGGGAGCACTGAAGCTTTCTTT,CASEDRLGSTEAFF
-,TRBD1,TRBJ1-4,TRBV7-9,TGTGCCAGCAGGAAGGACAGGGAAAATGAAAAACTGTTTTTT,CASRKDRENEKLFF
-,TRBD1,TRBJ2-5,TRBV5-1,TGCGCCAGCAGCTCCCTGGACAGGGAAGAGACCCAGTACTTC,CASSSLDREETQYF
few,TRBD1,TRBJ1-5,TRBV30,TGTGCCTGGAGTCCACCCGACAGGGGGGATCAGCCCCAGCATTTT,CAWSPPDRGDQPQHF
-,-,TRBJ2-2,TRBV2,TGTGCCAGCAGGGACCTAGGCCCGGGACTTAACACCGGGGAGCTGTTTTTT,CASRDLGPGLNTGELFF
-,TRBD2,TRBJ2-5,TRBV5-1,TGCGCCAGCAGCTTGCGAGCGGGAGGGCCGGGAAGTGAGACCCAGTACTTC,CASSLRAGGPGSETQYF
once,TRBD2,TRBJ2-7,TRBV6-5,TGTGCCAGCGGGCTAGCGGGGGGCAGCTACGAGCAGTACTTC,CASGLAGGSYEQYF
once,TRBD2,TRBJ2-1,TRBV27,TGTGCCAGCAGTTTTAATAGCGGGACCTACAATGAGCAGTTCTTC,CASSFNSGTYNEQFF
-,TRBD1,TRBJ1-1,TRBV5-1,TGCGCCAGCAGCTTTGACAGGGGGCAAACTGAAGCTTTCTTT,CASSFDRGQTEAFF
-,-,TRBJ2-1,TRBV2,TGTGCCAGCAGTGAAGCTCGAGCAAATGAGCAGTTCTTC,CASSEARANEQFF
-,TRBD2,TRBJ2-1,TRBV5-1,TGCGCCAGCAGCCAGGGACTAGCGGGGGGGCCTCTAGGTGAGCAGTTCTTC,CASSQGLAGGPLGEQFF
-,-,TRBJ2-7,TRBV19,TGTGCCAGTAGTATAGATCCGGCTAGCACTCCCTACGAGCAGTACTTC,CASSIDPASTPYEQYF
-,TRBD1,TRBJ2-2,TRBV12-5,TGTGCTAGTGGCCCGGGACAGTACACCGGGGAGCTGTTTTTT,CASGPGQYTGELFF
-,-,TRBJ2-1,TRBV9,TGTGCCAGCAGCGTATTTCCTAGCAGGCAAACCTACAATGAGCAGTTCTTC,CASSVFPSRQTYNEQFF
-,TRBD1,TRBJ1-2,TRBV27,TGTGCCAGCAGTTTTTATGGGACAGGACCAAACTATGGCTACACCTTC,CASSFYGTGPNYGYTF
-,-,TRBJ1-2,TRBV6-1,TGTGCCAGCAGTGATTGGGGGGGTGGCTACACCTTC,CASSDWGGGYTF
-,-,TRBJ1-5,TRBV30,TGTGCCTGGAGTGTACAGGGTCAGCCCCAGCATTTT,CAWSVQGQPQHF
few,TRBD1,TRBJ1-5,TRBV6-1,TGTGCCAGCAGTGCCCACGGACAGGGCGATCAGCCCCAGCATTTT,CASSAHGQGDQPQHF
-,TRBD1,TRBJ1-4,TRBV5-1,TGCGCCAGCAGCGGGGACAGGGGAGACGAAAAACTGTTTTTT,CASSGDRGDEKLFF
-,-,TRBJ1-6,TRBV10-3,TGTGCCATCAGTGCAGGGATTTCTGATTCACCCCTCCACTTT,CAISAGISDSPLHF
-,-,TRBJ2-5,TRBV23-1,TGCGCCAGCAGTCAGGAAAGGTCGTGGAGCCAAGAGACCCAGTACTTC,CASSQERSWSQETQYF
-,-,TRBJ2-3,TRBV6-1,TGTGCCAGCAGTGAAGCGGAGGCCCGCACAGATACGCAGTATTTT,CASSEAEARTDTQYF
-,-,TRBJ2-5,TRBV5-1,TGCGCCAGCAGCTTGGTAGGGCCTCAGGGGAAGACCCAGTACTTC,CASSLVGPQGKTQYF
-,-,TRBJ1-1,TRBV7-9,TGTTCCAGCAGCTTACCGGGGTTCGTTCGTGAAAACACTGAAGCTTTCTTT,CSSSLPGFVRENTEAFF
-,TRBD2,TRBJ2-5,TRBV7-9,TGTGCCAGCAGCCTAAGCGGGGGTTGGGAGACCCAGTACTTC,CASSLSGGWETQYF
-,-,TRBJ2-1,TRBV11-2,TGTGCCAGCAGCTCTCCCTCTAGCTCCTACAATGAGCAGTTCTTC,CASSSPSSSYNEQFF
-,TRBD1,TRBJ2-2,TRBV7-9,TGTGCCCTTCAGGGGGATAGTAACACCGGGGAGCTGTTTTTT,CALQGDSNTGELFF
once,TRBD2,TRBJ2-3,TRBV2,TGTGCCAGGCGCGGGGCTAGCGGGGGATCCAGCTACACAGATACGCAGTATTTT,CARRGASGGSSYTDTQYF
-,TRBD1,TRBJ1-1,TRBV5-1,TGCGCCAGCAGCTTGGCCAGGGGGGCCATGAACACTGAAGCTTTCTTT,CASSLARGAMNTEAFF
-,TRBD1,TRBJ1-1,TRBV2,TGTGCCAGCAGTGCCTCACAGGGGGTTGGTTTAGAAGCTTTCTTT,CASSASQGVGLEAFF
-,-,TRBJ1-2,TRBV7-8,TGTGCCAGCAGCTTAGTTGAGTATGGCTACACCTTC,CASSLVEYGYTF
-,-,TRBJ1-5,TRBV5-5,TGTGCCAGCAGCGGCGAGGGGGTGCAGCCCCAGCATTTT,CASSGEGVQPQHF
-,TRBD1,TRBJ2-7,TRBV11-1,TGTGCCAGCAGCCAGGGACAGGGGGTCCGATACGAGCAGTACTTC,CASSQGQGVRYEQYF